This TCR beta chain is from a study of blood T cell repertoires in COVID-19. As for the study in general: PBMCs, B-cell-depleted T cells, or T cells provided the cDNA or gDNA that made up the material.

Germline V lookup: CDR1 SEHNR, CDR2 FQNEAQ (reference sequence). CDR3 length: 15 residues. V lost 0 bases, J lost 8 bases, and 9 bases stayed unmatched. Per the original methods: Reference gene primers were amplified, and this amplification served to estimate nucleated cell counts. TCRdb keeps only in-frame clones here, not all; method: immunoSEQ multiplex PCR. V, J and clone size reflect that table, while D and trimming were determined from the DNA. The table shows some 150,000 clones, with 75% to 85% occurring only once. The sample comprised peripheral blood. The clonotype was recovered from a woman in her sixties or seventies with COVID-19, enrolled during active disease. The chain combines TRBV7-9 with TRBJ1-2; 7 nucleotides align to TRBD1. The CDR3 coding sequence is TGTGCCAGCAGCTTAGCAGACAGGGCCGGACGGGGCTACACCTTC. Protein sequence: CASSLADRAGRGYTF.